Following are 16 T cell receptor beta chains from one sample sequenced in a study of CD8+ T cells in alopecia areata. Stated treatment: oral pan-JAK inhibitor, 5-10 mg twice daily. Reverse transcribed after extraction, RNA yielded cDNA as the sequencing template. Assay used: immunoSEQ multiplex PCR; TCRdb lists only in-frame clones, some missing. The table shows over 85,000 clones, with just over 70% occurring only once. Sequenced here: CD8+ T cells sorted from blood, sampled at week 44, from a patient treated with tofacitinib. The receptors stem from a human donor with alopecia areata.

The chain uses TRBV30 and TRBJ1-1; 8 positions agree with TRBD1. The CDR3 extends over 13 amino acids. The germline gives CDR1 GTSNPN, CDR2 SVGIG (reference sequence). Trimming at V came to 0 bases and at J to 6 bases, leaving 3 bases not matched to a gene. In DNA form, the CDR3 reads TGTGCCTGGAGTGTACAGGGGGGGTCTGAAGCTTTCTTT. Translated, it gives CAWSVQGGSEAFF.

This sequence joins TRBV5-1 and TRBJ2-1, with 7 positions matching TRBD2. This CDR3 is built from 14 residues. The germline gives CDR1 SGHRS, CDR2 YFSETQ. Germline trimming cut 4 bases from V and 7 bases from J; bases unmatched to any gene: 8. CDR3 sequence: CASSLVSGVNEQFF. The DNA for the CDR3 is TGCGCCAGCAGCCTTGTGAGCGGGGTTAATGAGCAGTTCTTC.

This clone appeared a single time. V and J are TRBV4-3 and TRBJ1-6; tentatively, D is TRBD1 (6 bases). CDR1 LGHNA and CDR2 YSLEER come from the germline V gene. The CDR3 is 18 residues long. V lost 0 bases and J 8 bases, leaving 20 bases between the germline ends. CDR3 DNA sequence: TGCGCCAGCAGCCAAGACCTAGAAGTGGGACAAGATTATTCACCCCTCCACTTT. This sequence encodes CASSQDLEVGQDYSPLHF.

About this clone: The identical CDR3 is also encoded by other nucleotide sequences in the sample. The V call is TRBV29-1, the J call TRBJ1-1, with D hard to call. Trimming shortened V by 5 bases and J by 2 bases, and 3 bases separated the two germline ends. This CDR3 has 10 amino acids. Germline V gives CDR1 SQVTM, CDR2 ANQGSEA. The CDR3 DNA reads TGCAGCGTTTCAAACACTGAAGCTTTCTTT. Amino acids: CSVSNTEAFF.

The CDR3 sequence: CASTLADTQYF. Here the CDR3 DNA reads TGTGCCAGTACCTTAGCCGATACGCAGTATTTT. The rearrangement joins TRBV19 to TRBJ2-3; D is unresolved. The CDR3 has 11 amino acids. Trimming pared 7 bases from V and 6 bases from J, leaving 8 bases between. Germline CDR1 and CDR2: LNHDA and SQIVND (reference sequence).

The chain recombines TRBV7-2 with TRBJ2-1, with D perhaps TRBD1 or TRBD2 (5 bases each). Trimming shortened V by 0 bases and J by 2 bases, and 11 bases separated the two germline ends. Germline lookup yields CDR1 SGHTA and CDR2 FQGNSA. CDR3 length: 16 amino acids. The CDR3 DNA follows: TGTGCCAGCAGCTTAGCACGGGGCCTAACCTACAATGAGCAGTTCTTC. Translated, it gives CASSLARGLTYNEQFF.

This clone was seen a handful of times. The rearrangement uses TRBV19 and TRBJ2-7; D is perhaps TRBD1 (6 bases). This CDR3 spans 13 amino acids. V was cut by 3 bases and J by 5 bases, with 11 bases left in between. Per germline, CDR1 LNHDA and CDR2 SQIVND (reference sequence). CDR3 nucleotide sequence: TGTGCCAGTAGTATCTCAGGGGATAACGAGCAGTACTTC. This gives the protein CASSISGDNEQYF.

The chain is built from TRBV15 and TRBJ2-2; 8 bases agree with TRBD2. Germline CDR1 reads LNHNV; CDR2 reads YYDKDF (reference sequence). The J segment lost 7 bases and the V segment lost 5 bases, leaving 9 bases of the junction unmatched. This CDR3 region has 15 residues. The CDR3 loop is CATSSEERGRGELFF. The CDR3 DNA reads TGTGCCACCAGCTCCGAGGAGCGGGGGCGCGGGGAGCTGTTTTTT.

The chain combines TRBV13 with TRBJ1-1; D is unclear. Germline V gene data show CDR1 as PRHDT and CDR2 as FYEKMQ (reference sequence). The CDR3 loop spans 14 amino acids. V was trimmed by 5 bases and J by 3 bases, leaving 13 bases between them. The chain's CDR3 is CASSLGLGDTEAFF. The CDR3 DNA follows: TGTGCCAGCAGCCTCGGCCTCGGGGACACTGAAGCTTTCTTT.

The J gene is TRBJ2-7, the V gene TRBV12-5; D is uncertain. V shed 3 bases and J shed 5 bases, with 8 bases lying between them. This CDR3 has 12 amino acids. Germline-derived CDR1 and CDR2 are LGHNT and FRNRAP. The CDR3, as DNA: TGTGCTAGTGGTTTCGACACTGACGAGCAGTACTTC. The encoded protein is CASGFDTDEQYF.

Here the CDR3 reads CAAGTGGYEQYF. As DNA, the CDR3 is TGTGCCGCCGGGACAGGGGGCTACGAGCAGTACTTC. V and J are TRBV25-1 and TRBJ2-7; TRBD1 matches at 11 bases. The CDR3 extends over 12 amino acids. V was clipped by 11 bases and J by 3 bases; unmatched bases: 3. Per the germline V gene, CDR1 is MGHDK and CDR2 is SYGVNS.

The chain is built from TRBV30 and TRBJ1-2, with no clear D. The length of the CDR3 is 13 residues. Germline V CDR1 and CDR2: GTSNPN, SVGIG (reference sequence). Trimming shortened V by 0 bases and J by 6 bases, and 11 bases separated the two germline ends. The CDR3 nucleotides are TGTGCCTGGAGTGTAGTCAGCGGGCATGGCTACACCTTC. Translating it yields CAWSVVSGHGYTF.

The genes are TRBV18 and TRBJ2-3; D call uncertain. V lost 2 bases to trimming and J lost 3 bases, with 12 bases between them. Germline CDR1 and CDR2: KGHSH and LQKENI. The CDR3 runs to 15 residues. The CDR3 region is CASSPEADPTDTQYF. CDR3 DNA sequence: TGTGCCAGCTCACCAGAGGCAGACCCAACAGATACGCAGTATTTT.

The chain has TRBV6-6 and TRBJ2-1; 7 positions match TRBD2. The V gene end was trimmed by 8 bases and the J gene end by 0 bases; junction bases not matched to a gene: 4. CDR3 length: 14 amino acids. CDR1 is MNHNY, CDR2 SVGAGI, per germline (reference sequence). CDR3 sequence (DNA): TGTGCCAGCTCGGGGGGTAGCTCCTACAATGAGCAGTTCTTC. Amino acids: CASSGGSSYNEQFF.

V gene TRBV14 combines with J gene TRBJ2-1, with a tentative D call TRBD2 (6 bases). Germline CDR1 SGHDN, CDR2 FVKESK. The CDR3 is 14 residues long. Deletions cut 11 bases from V and 5 bases from J, with 19 bases between. CDR3 bases: TGTGCCCCAAGTTGGGAGGAGCTAGACAATGAGCAGTTCTTC. This gives the protein CAPSWEELDNEQFF.

The chain has TRBV6-5 and TRBJ2-4; D unclear. The germline V gene encodes CDR1 MNHEY and CDR2 SVGAGI. This CDR3 spans 15 amino acids. Trimming took off 6 bases at V and 5 bases at J, with 17 bases between the two ends. The CDR3 region has the DNA TGTGCCAGCAGCCCCTCCCTGGGCGGCCAAAACATTCAGTACTTC. It yields the protein CASSPSLGGQNIQYF.